The TCR beta chain under discussion was sequenced for a study of blood T cells in healthy people across ages. Study-level results: With age, beta diversity per million T cells declined roughly linearly, significantly by around 43. Across samples, TCR beta diversity tracked strongly with naive T cell percentage. Total diversity from one million sequenced T cells was likely underestimated.

CDR1 and CDR2 (germline): MDHEN, SYDVKM. The CDR3 is 14 residues long. Primers used in a second PCR of roughly 6 to 11 cycles were a sample-barcoded 5' primer and a J-beta primer mix. TCRdb processed the 5' RACE reads anew with MiXCR; each CDR3 protein has one entry. In the table there are about 970,000 distinct CDR3 sequences, just over 50% of which are singletons. This clonotype was seen once. Its cognate antigen is unknown. At one end the junction does not follow the germline gene, possibly because of a read error. The sample comprised blood. The receptor was derived from a woman in her sixties in good health. The chain couples TRBV28 to TRBJ1-2; D uncertain. CDR3 in DNA: TGTGCCAGCAGTCAAAATCCGGTGAACTATAGCTACACCTTC. Translating it yields CASSQNPVNYSYTF.